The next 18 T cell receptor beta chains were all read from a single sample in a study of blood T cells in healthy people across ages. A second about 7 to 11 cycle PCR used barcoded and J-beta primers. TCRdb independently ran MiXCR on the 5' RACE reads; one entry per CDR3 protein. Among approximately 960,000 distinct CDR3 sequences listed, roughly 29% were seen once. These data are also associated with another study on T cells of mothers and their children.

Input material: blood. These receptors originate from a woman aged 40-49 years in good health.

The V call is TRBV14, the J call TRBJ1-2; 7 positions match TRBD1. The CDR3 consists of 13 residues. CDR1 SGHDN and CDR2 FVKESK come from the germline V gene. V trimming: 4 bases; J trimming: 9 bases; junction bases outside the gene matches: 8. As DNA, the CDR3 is TGTGCCAGCAGCCGAGACAGGGATCACAGCTACACCTTC. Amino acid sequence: CASSRDRDHSYTF.

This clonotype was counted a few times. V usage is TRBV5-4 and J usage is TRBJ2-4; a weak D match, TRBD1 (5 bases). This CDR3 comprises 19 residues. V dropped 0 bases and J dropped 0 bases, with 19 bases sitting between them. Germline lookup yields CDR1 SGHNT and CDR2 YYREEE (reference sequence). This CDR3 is CASSLAWGLEPIAKNIQYF. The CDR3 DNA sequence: TGTGCCAGCAGCTTGGCCTGGGGCTTGGAACCTATAGCCAAAAACATTCAGTACTTC.

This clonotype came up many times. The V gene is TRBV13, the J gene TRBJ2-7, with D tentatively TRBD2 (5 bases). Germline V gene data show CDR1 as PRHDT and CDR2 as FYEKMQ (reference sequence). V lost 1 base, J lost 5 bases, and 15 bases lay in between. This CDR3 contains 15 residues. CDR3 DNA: TGTGCCAGCAGCTTAGCCCCATCGGACGGGGACGAGCAGTACTTC. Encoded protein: CASSLAPSDGDEQYF.

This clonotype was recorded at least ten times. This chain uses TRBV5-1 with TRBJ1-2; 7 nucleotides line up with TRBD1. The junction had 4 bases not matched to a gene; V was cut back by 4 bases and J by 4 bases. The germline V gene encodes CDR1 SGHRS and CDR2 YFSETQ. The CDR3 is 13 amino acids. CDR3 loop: CASSPSGGYGYTF. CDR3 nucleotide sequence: TGCGCCAGCAGCCCCTCAGGGGGCTATGGCTACACCTTC.

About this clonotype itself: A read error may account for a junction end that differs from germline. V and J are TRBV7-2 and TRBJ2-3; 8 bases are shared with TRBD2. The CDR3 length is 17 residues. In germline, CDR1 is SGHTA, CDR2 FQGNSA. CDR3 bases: TGTGTCAGCAGCTTATATCCAGCGACTAGCGTTACAGATACGCAGTATTTT. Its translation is CVSSLYPATSVTDTQYF. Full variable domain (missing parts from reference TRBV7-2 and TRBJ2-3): GAGVSQSPSNKVTEKGKDVELRCDPISGHTALYWYRQSLGQGLEFLIYFQGNSAPDKSGLPSDRFSAERTGGSVSTLTIQRTQQEDSAVYLCVSSLYPATSVTDTQYFGPGTRLTVL.

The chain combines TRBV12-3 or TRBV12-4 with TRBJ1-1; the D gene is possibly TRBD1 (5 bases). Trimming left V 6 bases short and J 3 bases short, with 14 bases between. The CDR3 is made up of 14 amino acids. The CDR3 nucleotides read TGTGCCAGCAGGCCTCCGGGGGTGTACACTGAAGCTTTCTTT. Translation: CASRPPGVYTEAFF.

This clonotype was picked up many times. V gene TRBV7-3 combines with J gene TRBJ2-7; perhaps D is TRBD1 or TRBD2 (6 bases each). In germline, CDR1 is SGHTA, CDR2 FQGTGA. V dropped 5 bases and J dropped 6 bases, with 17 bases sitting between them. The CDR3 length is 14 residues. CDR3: CASSPVGGHSEQYF. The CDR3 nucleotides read TGTGCCAGCAGCCCCGTGGGGGGCCATAGCGAGCAGTACTTC.

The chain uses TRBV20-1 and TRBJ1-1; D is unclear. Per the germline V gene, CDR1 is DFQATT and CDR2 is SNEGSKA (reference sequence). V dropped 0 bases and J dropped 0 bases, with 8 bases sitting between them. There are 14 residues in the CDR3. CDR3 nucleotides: TGCAGTGCTAGAGATCCGGCGATGAACACTGAAGCTTTCTTT. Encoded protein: CSARDPAMNTEAFF.

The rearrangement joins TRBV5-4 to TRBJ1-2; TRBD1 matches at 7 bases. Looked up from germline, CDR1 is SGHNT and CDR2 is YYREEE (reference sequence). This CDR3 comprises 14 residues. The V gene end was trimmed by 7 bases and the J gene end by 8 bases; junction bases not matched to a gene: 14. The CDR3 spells CASGPPGQGEGYTF. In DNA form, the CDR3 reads TGTGCCAGCGGCCCCCCCGGGCAGGGGGAGGGCTACACCTTC.

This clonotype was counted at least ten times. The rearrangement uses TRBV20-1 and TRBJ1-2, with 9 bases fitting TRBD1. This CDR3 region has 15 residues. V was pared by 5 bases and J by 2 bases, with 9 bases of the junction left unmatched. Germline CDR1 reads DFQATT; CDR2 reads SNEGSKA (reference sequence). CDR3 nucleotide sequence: TGCAGTGCTGGGGGCGTCGGGACAGGGAACTATGGCTACACCTTC. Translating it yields CSAGGVGTGNYGYTF.

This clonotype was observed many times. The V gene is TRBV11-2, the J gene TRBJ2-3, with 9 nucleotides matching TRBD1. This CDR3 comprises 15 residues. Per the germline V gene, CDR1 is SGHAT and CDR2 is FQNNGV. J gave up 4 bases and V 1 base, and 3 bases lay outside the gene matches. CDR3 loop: CASSLVRTGADTQYF. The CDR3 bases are TGTGCCAGCAGCTTAGTGCGGACAGGGGCAGATACGCAGTATTTT.

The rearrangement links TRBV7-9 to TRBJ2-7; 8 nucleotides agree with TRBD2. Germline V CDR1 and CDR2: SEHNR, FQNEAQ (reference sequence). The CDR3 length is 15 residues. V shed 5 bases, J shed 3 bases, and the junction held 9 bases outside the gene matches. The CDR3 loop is CASSVDNSGNYEQYF. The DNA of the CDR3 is TGTGCCAGCAGCGTAGATAATAGCGGGAACTACGAGCAGTACTTC.

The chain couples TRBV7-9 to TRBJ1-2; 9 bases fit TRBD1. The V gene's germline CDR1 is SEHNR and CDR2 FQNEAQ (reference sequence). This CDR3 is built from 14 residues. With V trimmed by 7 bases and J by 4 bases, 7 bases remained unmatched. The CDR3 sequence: CASNSLQGAYGYTF. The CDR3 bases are TGTGCCAGCAACTCACTACAGGGGGCCTATGGCTACACCTTC.

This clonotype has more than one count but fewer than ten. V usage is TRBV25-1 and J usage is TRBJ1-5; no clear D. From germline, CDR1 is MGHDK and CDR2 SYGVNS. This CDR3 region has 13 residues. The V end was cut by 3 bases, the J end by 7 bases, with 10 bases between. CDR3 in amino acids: CASSEWAGQPQHF. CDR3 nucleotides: TGTGCCAGCAGTGAGTGGGCGGGCCAGCCCCAGCATTTT.

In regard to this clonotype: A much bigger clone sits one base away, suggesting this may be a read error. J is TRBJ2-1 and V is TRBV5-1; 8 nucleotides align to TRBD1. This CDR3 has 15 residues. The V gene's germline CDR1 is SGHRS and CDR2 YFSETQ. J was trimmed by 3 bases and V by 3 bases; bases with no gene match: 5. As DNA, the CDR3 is TGCGCCAGCAGCTGGGTAACAGGGGGCTACAATGAGCAGTTCTTC. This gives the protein CASSWVTGGYNEQFF.

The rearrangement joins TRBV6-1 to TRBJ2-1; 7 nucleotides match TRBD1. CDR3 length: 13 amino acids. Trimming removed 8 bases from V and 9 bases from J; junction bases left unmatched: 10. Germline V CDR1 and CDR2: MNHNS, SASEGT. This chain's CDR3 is CASADRVDGEQFF. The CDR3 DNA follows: TGTGCCAGCGCCGACAGGGTGGATGGTGAGCAGTTCTTC.

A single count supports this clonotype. CDR3 protein: CASSPSQGDNSPLHF. CDR3 bases: TGTGCCAGCTCACCTTCCCAGGGAGATAATTCACCCCTCCACTTT. The rearrangement joins TRBV18 to TRBJ1-6, with D possibly matching TRBD1 (5 bases). This CDR3 contains 15 residues. Germline values: CDR1 KGHSH, CDR2 LQKENI. The germline V and J ends were trimmed by 3 bases and 5 bases, with 11 bases remaining between them.

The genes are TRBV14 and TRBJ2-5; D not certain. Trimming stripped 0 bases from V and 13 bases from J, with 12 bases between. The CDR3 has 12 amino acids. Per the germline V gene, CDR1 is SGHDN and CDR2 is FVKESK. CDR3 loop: CASSQDLRQLYF. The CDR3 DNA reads TGTGCCAGCAGCCAAGATTTAAGGCAGCTGTACTTC. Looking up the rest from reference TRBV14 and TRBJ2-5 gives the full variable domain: EAGVTQFPSHSVIEKGQTVTLRCDPISGHDNLYWYRRVMGKEIKFLLHFVKESKQDESGMPNNRFLAERTGGTYSTLKVQPAELEDSGVYFCASSQDLRQLYFGPGTRLLVL.